This is a list of T cell receptor beta chains from one sample in a study of blood T cell repertoires in COVID-19. Some clones are missing from TCRdb's copy, which holds only in-frame ones; the method was immunoSEQ multiplex PCR. The sample records almost 250,000 clones, 86% being singletons. The sequencing input was peripheral blood. These receptors came from a woman older than 75 with COVID-19, enrolled during active disease. The CDR3 runs from the conserved cysteine through the conserved F or W. The D gene is left open where the match is weak. For some rows the clone size is stated as once, few or many, or as a class when expanded; others skip it.

j_gene | d_gene | v_gene | abundance | CDR3nt | CDR3aa
TRBJ2-3 | TRBD2 | TRBV5-1 | NA | TGCGCCAGCAGCTTGGCGGCTAGCGGGGGTTCAGATACGCAGTATTTT | CASSLAASGGSDTQYF
TRBJ1-1 | NA | TRBV5-1 | NA | TGCGCCAGCAGCTTGGGACAGGAAGCTTTCTTT | CASSLGQEAFF
TRBJ2-5 | TRBD1 | TRBV18 | once | TGTGCCAGCGCCGACAGGGACGGAGAGACCCAGTACTTC | CASADRDGETQYF
TRBJ1-1 | NA | TRBV7-3 | NA | TGTGCCAGTGCGATTTCCCCGAACACTGAAGCTTTCTTT | CASAISPNTEAFF
TRBJ2-1 | TRBD1 | TRBV19 | few | TGTGCCTCCAGCCAGGGGGATACCTACAATGAGCAGTTCTTC | CASSQGDTYNEQFF
TRBJ1-5 | NA | TRBV12-3/TRBV12-4 | NA | TGTGCCAGCAGTCAGGGATTAGGGCAGCCCCAGCATTTT | CASSQGLGQPQHF
TRBJ2-1 | TRBD2 | TRBV5-1 | NA | TGCGCCAGCAACTTTACCGGGGGGGCCCGCAATGAGCAGTTCTTC | CASNFTGGARNEQFF
TRBJ1-1 | NA | TRBV7-6 | NA | TGTGCCAGCAGCTTAGGGAAGGGGACTGAAGCTTTCTTT | CASSLGKGTEAFF
TRBJ1-1 | TRBD1 | TRBV3-1/TRBV3-2 | NA | TGTGCCAGCAGTGCGGGACAGGGGGCGAACACTGAAGCTTTCTTT | CASSAGQGANTEAFF
TRBJ2-2 | NA | TRBV2 | NA | TGTGCCAGCAGTGTTATAGAGATCTCCGGGGAGCTGTTTTTT | CASSVIEISGELFF
TRBJ2-3 | TRBD2 | TRBV3-1/TRBV3-2 | NA | TGTGCCAGCAGCCAGGGACTAGCGGGGGGCGCGGATACGCAGTATTTT | CASSQGLAGGADTQYF
TRBJ2-1 | NA | TRBV5-1 | once | TGCGCCAGCAGCTTGGAAGGGACATCTTACAATGAGCAGTTCTTC | CASSLEGTSYNEQFF
TRBJ2-5 | NA | TRBV3-1/TRBV3-2 | NA | TGTGCCTCACAGTCGGGGGGCGAGACCCAGTACTTC | CASQSGGETQYF
TRBJ2-5 | TRBD1 | TRBV7-6 | NA | TGTGCCAGCAGCTCGCGGCGTGCAGGACAGGGGTTCGATGAGACCCAGTACTTC | CASSSRRAGQGFDETQYF
TRBJ1-1 | TRBD1 | TRBV2 | NA | TGTGCCAGCAGTCGGGACAGGGAAACTGAAGCTTTCTTT | CASSRDRETEAFF
TRBJ1-1 | NA | TRBV6-1 | NA | TGTGCCAGCAGTGAAGGGGGGCAGTGGGTCCGCACTGAAGCTTTCTTT | CASSEGGQWVRTEAFF
TRBJ1-1 | TRBD1 | TRBV5-4 | NA | TGTGCCAGCAGCCGGACAGGGGGTTTCACTGAAGCTTTCTTT | CASSRTGGFTEAFF
TRBJ1-2 | NA | TRBV5-1 | NA | TGCGCCAGCAGCCCCTTACAGGGCCTAGGAGGCTACACCTTC | CASSPLQGLGGYTF
TRBJ1-6 | NA | TRBV6-6 | once | TGTGCCAGCACTCAGGGGAGGGGCCCCTTTAATTCACCCCTCCACTTT | CASTQGRGPFNSPLHF
TRBJ2-1 | NA | TRBV28 | NA | TGTGCCAGCAGTTTAGGCCCGCTCCAGGGGGAGCAGTTCTTC | CASSLGPLQGEQFF
TRBJ2-5 | TRBD2 | TRBV5-1 | NA | TGCGCCAGCAGCGCCCATGAGGGTCTGGAGGCGGGGGGGGAAGAGACCCAGTACTTC | CASSAHEGLEAGGEETQYF
TRBJ2-1 | NA | TRBV5-1 | NA | TGCGCCAGCAGCTTGGGTACGGTCAATGAGCAGTTCTTC | CASSLGTVNEQFF
TRBJ1-1 | TRBD1 | TRBV2 | NA | TGTGCCAGCAGTGACTCTCGGGGGACAGTCACTGAAGCTTTCTTT | CASSDSRGTVTEAFF
TRBJ1-1 | NA | TRBV7-2 | NA | TGTGCCAGCAGCTTAAGGGGGTGGGGCACTGAAGCTTTCTTT | CASSLRGWGTEAFF
TRBJ2-1 | NA | TRBV2 | NA | TGTGCCAGCAATGAGGCCATAATATACAATGAGCAGTTCTTC | CASNEAIIYNEQFF
TRBJ2-2 | TRBD2 | TRBV9 | NA | TGTGCCAGCAGCGTATTACCGGGGGGAACCGGGGAGCTGTTTTTT | CASSVLPGGTGELFF
TRBJ1-1 | TRBD1 | TRBV19 | once | TGTGCCAGTAGTACTCAGGGGGGTAACACTGAAGCTTTCTTT | CASSTQGGNTEAFF
TRBJ2-1 | NA | TRBV3-1/TRBV3-2 | NA | TGTGCCAGCAGCCGAACCAGCGGGAATGAGCAGTTCTTC | CASSRTSGNEQFF
TRBJ1-2 | NA | TRBV25-1 | NA | TGTGCCAGCCGATCCATCAGGGAGGAATACACCTTC | CASRSIREEYTF
TRBJ1-1 | NA | TRBV6-5 | NA | TGTGCCAGCAGTTACTCGTTGAGGGCTGGTGAAGCTTTCTTT | CASSYSLRAGEAFF
TRBJ1-3 | NA | TRBV2 | NA | TGTGCCAGCAGTGAAGGTCAGTCATCTGGAAACACCATATATTTT | CASSEGQSSGNTIYF
TRBJ1-5 | NA | TRBV7-2 | NA | TGTGCCAGCAGCCCCGGTGTTAGTGGTCAGCCCCAGCATTTT | CASSPGVSGQPQHF
TRBJ1-5 | TRBD1 | TRBV29-1 | NA | TGCAGCGTTCTGGACAGGGGAAGAGGAGGGAGCAATCAGCCCCAGCATTTT | CSVLDRGRGGSNQPQHF
TRBJ2-5 | TRBD1 | TRBV2 | NA | TGTGCCAGCAGTAGACAGGGGCAAGAGACCCAGTACTTC | CASSRQGQETQYF
TRBJ1-4 | TRBD1 | TRBV7-9 | NA | TGTGCCAGCAGCCCAGGACAGGCCACAACTAATGAAAAACTGTTTTTT | CASSPGQATTNEKLFF
TRBJ2-7 | TRBD2 | TRBV3-1/TRBV3-2 | few | TGTGCCAGCAGCCGGACTAGCGGGGGGTCGGTGAGATTCTACGAGCAGTACTTC | CASSRTSGGSVRFYEQYF
TRBJ1-1 | NA | TRBV5-1 | NA | TGCGCCAGCAGCTCACACCTGACAGCGAACACTGAAGCTTTCTTT | CASSSHLTANTEAFF
TRBJ1-1 | NA | TRBV18 | NA | TGTGCCAGCTCACGGGCAGGGTCTGGAACTGAAGCTTTCTTT | CASSRAGSGTEAFF
TRBJ2-3 | TRBD2 | TRBV11-3 | NA | TGTGCCAGCAGCGTTGACGGGGGGGCCCCCGATACGCAGTATTTT | CASSVDGGAPDTQYF
TRBJ1-4 | NA | TRBV18 | NA | TGTGCCAGCTCAACTGGGTTCGATAAGGAGGAAAAACTGTTTTTT | CASSTGFDKEEKLFF
TRBJ1-6 | NA | TRBV18 | NA | TGTGCCAGCTCACCAGAGACAGGAATTAATTCACCCCTCCACTTT | CASSPETGINSPLHF